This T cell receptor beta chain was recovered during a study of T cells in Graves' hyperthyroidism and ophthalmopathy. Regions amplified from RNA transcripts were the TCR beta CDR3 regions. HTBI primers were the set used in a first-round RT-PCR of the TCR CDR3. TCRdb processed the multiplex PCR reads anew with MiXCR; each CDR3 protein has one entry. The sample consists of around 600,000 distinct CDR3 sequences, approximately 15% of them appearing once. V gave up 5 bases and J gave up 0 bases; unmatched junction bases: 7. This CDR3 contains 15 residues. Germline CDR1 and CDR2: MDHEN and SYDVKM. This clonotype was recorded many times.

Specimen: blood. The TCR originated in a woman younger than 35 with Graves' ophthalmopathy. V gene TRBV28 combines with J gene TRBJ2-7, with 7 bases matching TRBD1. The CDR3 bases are TGTGCCAGCAGTCCGGGGACAGTCAACTCCTACGAGCAGTACTTC. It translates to CASSPGTVNSYEQYF.